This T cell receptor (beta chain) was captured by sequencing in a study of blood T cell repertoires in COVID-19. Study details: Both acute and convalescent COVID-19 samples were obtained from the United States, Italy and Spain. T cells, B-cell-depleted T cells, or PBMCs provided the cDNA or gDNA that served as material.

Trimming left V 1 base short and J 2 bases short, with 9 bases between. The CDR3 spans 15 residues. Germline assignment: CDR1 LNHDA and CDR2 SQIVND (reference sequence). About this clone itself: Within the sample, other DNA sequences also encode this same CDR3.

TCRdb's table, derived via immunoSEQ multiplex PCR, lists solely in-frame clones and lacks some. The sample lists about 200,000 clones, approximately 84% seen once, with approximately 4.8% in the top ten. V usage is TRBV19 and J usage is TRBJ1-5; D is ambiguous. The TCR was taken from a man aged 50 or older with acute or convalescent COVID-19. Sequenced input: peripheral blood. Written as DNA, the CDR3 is TGTGCCAGTAGTATAGGTCGGGGAGGCAATCAGCCCCAGCATTTT. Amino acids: CASSIGRGGNQPQHF.